These 14 T cell receptor beta chains share one sample of origin, sequenced in a study of blood T cell repertoires in COVID-19. Profiling relied on immunoSEQ multiplex PCR, and the TCRdb table lists in-frame clones only, not all of them. This table has 300,000 to 400,000 clones, about nine tenths appearing once. Sequences were obtained from PBMCs or T cells enriched from blood (not recorded which). The source of these receptors is a man in his sixties who had recovered from COVID-19.

The chain has TRBV7-6 and TRBJ1-6, with TRBD1 identical over 10 bases. J lost 10 bases, V lost 1 base, and 7 bases had no gene match. CDR3 size: 16 residues. Per germline, CDR1 SGHVS and CDR2 FNYEAQ. CDR3 DNA: TGTGCCAGCAGCTTAGGGGGGGACAGGGGTTCCTCACCCCTCCACTTT. It codes for CASSLGGDRGSSPLHF.

The V and J genes are TRBV28 and TRBJ2-5, with 7 bases lining up with TRBD2. The V gene end was trimmed by 5 bases and the J gene end by 2 bases; junction bases not matched to a gene: 14. This CDR3 is 17 amino acids long. Germline values: CDR1 MDHEN, CDR2 SYDVKM. The CDR3 protein is CASSPHPLAGKQETQYF. The CDR3 DNA reads TGTGCCAGCAGTCCCCACCCCTTAGCGGGTAAACAAGAGACCCAGTACTTC.

The V gene is TRBV5-1, the J gene TRBJ2-1; 7 bases map to TRBD1. CDR3 size: 17 residues. V lost 9 bases to trimming and J lost 7 bases; unmatched junction nucleotides: 22. The germline V gene encodes CDR1 SGHRS and CDR2 YFSETQ. CDR3 DNA sequence: TGCGCCACCGCGCCGTCCGCACAGACAGCCAGGGGGAATGAGCAGTTCTTC. It specifies CATAPSAQTARGNEQFF.

In its sample, this clone was seen once. The chain couples TRBV18 to TRBJ2-7; 7 nucleotides agree with TRBD1. Germline V lookup: CDR1 KGHSH, CDR2 LQKENI. Trimming took 3 bases from V and 5 from J; bases not matched to a gene: 7. The CDR3 consists of 14 residues. CDR3 sequence reads: CASSPPDRRDEQYF. The DNA for the CDR3 is TGTGCCAGCTCACCCCCGGACAGGAGAGACGAGCAGTACTTC.

A remark on this clone: An end of the junction does not agree with germline; a read error may underlie this. CDR3 region: CASSRMGQLSF. For the CDR3, the DNA is TGTGCCAGCAGCCGGATGGGACAGCTCTCTTTC. J is TRBJ1-2 and V is TRBV28, with TRBD1 matching over 7 bases. Germline V gives CDR1 MDHEN, CDR2 SYDVKM. The CDR3 is 11 residues long.

The chain carries TRBV4-3 and TRBJ2-7, with 10 bases that match TRBD2. V gave up 2 bases and J gave up 4 bases; unmatched junction bases: 5. Per the germline V gene, CDR1 is LGHNA and CDR2 is YSLEER. This CDR3 has 15 residues. CDR3 DNA sequence: TGCGCCAGCAGCCAACTAGCGGGAGCGTTGTACGAGCAGTACTTC. It specifies CASSQLAGALYEQYF.

The sample holds a few counts of this clone. The chain has TRBV6-5 and TRBJ1-6; 11 nucleotides line up with TRBD1. Per the germline V gene, CDR1 is MNHEY and CDR2 is SVGAGI. The length of the CDR3 is 12 residues. Trimming cost V 6 bases and J 13 bases; bases outside gene matches: 2. This CDR3 reads CASRRDRGPLHF. The DNA for the CDR3 is TGTGCCAGCAGGAGGGACAGGGGGCCCCTCCACTTT.

The V and J genes are TRBV11-2 and TRBJ1-1; TRBD1 might be the D (5 bases). Trimming pared 5 bases from V and 1 base from J, leaving 14 bases between. The CDR3 has 15 residues. Looked up from germline, CDR1 is SGHAT and CDR2 is FQNNGV. This CDR3 reads CASSLLPTENTEAFF. For the CDR3, the DNA is TGTGCCAGCAGCCTACTTCCGACAGAGAACACTGAAGCTTTCTTT. The entire variable domain, with the rest obtained from reference TRBV11-2 and TRBJ1-1, is as follows: EAGVAQSPRYKIIEKRQSVAFWCNPISGHATLYWYQQILGQGPKLLIQFQNNGVVDDSQLPKDRFSAERLKGVDSTLKIQPAKLEDSAVYLCASSLLPTENTEAFFGQGTRLTVV.

The chain recombines TRBV9 with TRBJ1-5, with 12 nucleotides matching TRBD1. V dropped 3 bases and J dropped 10; count of bases not matched to a gene: 5. Germline V CDR1 and CDR2: SGDLS, YYNGEE. CDR3 size: 14 residues. CDR3 protein: CASSGGTGGQPQHF. DNA of the CDR3: TGTGCCAGCAGCGGCGGGACAGGGGGCCAACCCCAGCATTTT.

The count of this clone is one. The chain carries TRBV3-1 (or the pseudogene TRBV3-2) and TRBJ2-1, with 11 bases fitting TRBD2. The CDR3 extends over 14 amino acids. The V and J ends lost 5 bases and 7 bases, in that order; junction bases with no gene match: 4. CDR1 is LGHDT and CDR2 is YNNKEL in the germline V gene (reference sequence). The CDR3 nucleotides are TGTGCCAGCAGCTGGGGACTAGCGGCTAATGAGCAGTTCTTC. Protein product: CASSWGLAANEQFF.

The sample holds one count of this clone. CDR3: CASRRQRERETQYF. The CDR3 bases are TGCGCCAGCAGGAGGCAGCGGGAGAGAGAGACCCAGTACTTC. The chain employs TRBV5-1 and TRBJ2-5; TRBD2 matches at 8 bases. This CDR3 contains 14 residues. Germline CDR1 is SGHRS and CDR2 is YFSETQ. V trimming: 5 bases; J trimming: 4 bases; junction bases outside the gene matches: 7.

The chain is built from TRBV7-2 and TRBJ1-5; TRBD1 matches at 7 bases. V lost 5 bases to trimming and J lost 4 bases; unmatched junction nucleotides: 5. This CDR3 is 14 amino acids long. CDR1 and CDR2 (germline): SGHTA, FQGNSA. The DNA for the CDR3 is TGTGCCAGCAGCCCGACAGGGCCTAATCAGCCCCAGCATTTT. Amino acids: CASSPTGPNQPQHF.

The chain combines TRBV7-9 with TRBJ1-4; D ambiguous. V gave up 4 bases and J gave up 2 bases, with 11 bases separating them. Germline CDR1 is SEHNR and CDR2 is FQNEAQ (reference sequence). CDR3 length: 15 amino acids. The CDR3 loop reads CASSSALETNEKLFF. The CDR3 DNA sequence: TGTGCCAGCAGCTCCGCCTTGGAGACTAATGAAAAACTGTTTTTT.

The CDR3 sequence: CASSSRHPPAGNTIYF. In nucleotides, the CDR3 is TGTGCCAGCAGTTCAAGACACCCTCCGGCTGGAAACACCATATATTTT. The chain carries TRBV28 and TRBJ1-3; no clear D gene. V lost 4 bases to trimming and J lost 2 bases, with 15 bases between them. Germline lookup yields CDR1 MDHEN and CDR2 SYDVKM. CDR3 length: 16 residues.